Below, 19 T cell receptor beta chains from the same sample are listed, as sequenced in a study of T-cell reconstitution after alpha-beta-depleted transplantation in children (dated by TCRdb to about 2016). The library relied on PCR. The reads were generated on an Illumina HiSeq 2500. TCR library preparation used molecular barcoding, with unique molecular identifiers applied to normalize quantification of the TCRbeta repertoire. The public reads were reprocessed in TCRdb via fastp at Q25 and MiXCR, keeping in-frame beta chains. For every CDR3 protein sequence, its rows merge into one entry that carries the most common genes and DNA. A total of some 490,000 distinct CDR3 sequences appear in this sample, approximately 13% of them only once. The top ten hold about 5.6% of the sample. Sequencing used PBMCs from the stem cell graft donor, obtained from the stem cell graft. All receptors derive from a human donor who donated a stem cell graft to a child with combined immunodeficiency.

This clonotype was counted a few times. At one of its ends the junction is not consistent with the germline gene, which may arise from a read error. The genes are TRBV20-1 and TRBJ2-5; D is unresolved. The CDR3 runs 14 residues. From germline, CDR1 is DFQATT and CDR2 SNEGSKA (reference sequence). For the CDR3, the DNA is TGCAGTGCTAGTCCTCCGATGGGCCGAGAGCCCCAGTACTTC. This translates into CSASPPMGREPQYF.

This clonotype was seen ten or more times. J is TRBJ2-7 and V is TRBV28; D is possibly TRBD1 (6 bases). The CDR3 loop spans 15 amino acids. The germline V and J ends were trimmed by 0 bases and 6 bases, with 15 bases remaining between them. Germline assignment: CDR1 MDHEN and CDR2 SYDVKM. In nucleotides, the CDR3 is TGTGCCAGCAGTTTATGGGACAGAGGGGGTGGCGAGCAGTACTTC. It is translated as CASSLWDRGGGEQYF.

This clonotype was observed a handful of times. V usage is TRBV20-1 and J usage is TRBJ2-1; TRBD2 matches 11 bases. V lost 0 bases, J lost 7 bases, and 5 bases stayed unmatched. From germline, CDR1 is DFQATT and CDR2 SNEGSKA (reference sequence). The CDR3 spans 15 residues. The CDR3 DNA reads TGCAGTGCTAGAGATAGCGGGGGGGCCGAAAATGAGCAGTTCTTC. Translation: CSARDSGGAENEQFF.

The chain links TRBV7-3 to TRBJ2-1; TRBD2 aligns across 9 bases. Germline lookup yields CDR1 SGHTA and CDR2 FQGTGA. CDR3 length: 15 residues. The ends lost 1 base at V and 7 bases at J; junction bases unmatched: 5. The CDR3 loop reads CASSLKSSGINEQFF. The CDR3 DNA sequence: TGTGCCAGCAGCTTAAAGTCTAGCGGGATAAATGAGCAGTTCTTC.

This clonotype was detected many times. V and J are TRBV10-3 and TRBJ2-1; 10 nucleotides align to TRBD2. The germline CDR1 and CDR2 sequences are ENHRY and SYGVKD. CDR3 length: 18 residues. Unmatched junction bases numbered 5, after V lost 0 bases and J lost 0 bases. The CDR3 nucleotides read TGTGCCATCAGTGAGTCTAGCGGGAGGCCTTTCTCCTACAATGAGCAGTTCTTC. Encoded protein: CAISESSGRPFSYNEQFF.

The sample holds many counts of this clonotype. The CDR3 region is CASSVAPVSSYEQYF. Written as DNA, the CDR3 is TGTGCCAGCAGCGTAGCCCCAGTGAGCTCCTACGAGCAGTACTTC. V is TRBV9 and J is TRBJ2-7; D gene ambiguous. Trimming took 0 bases from V and 0 from J, leaving 10 bases between them. The germline V gene has CDR1 SGDLS and CDR2 YYNGEE. The CDR3 extends over 15 amino acids.

V usage is TRBV9 and J usage is TRBJ2-3, with 10 bases matching TRBD2. V was pared by 3 bases and J by 5 bases, with 6 bases of the junction left unmatched. CDR1 SGDLS and CDR2 YYNGEE come from the germline V gene. This CDR3 has 15 amino acids. CDR3 sequence (DNA): TGTGCCAGCAGCGATCCGGGACTAGCGATAGATACGCAGTATTTT. This codes for CASSDPGLAIDTQYF.

This clonotype was seen many times. The J gene is TRBJ2-7, the V gene TRBV6-2 or TRBV6-3, with a weak D call TRBD2 (6 bases). Trimming removed 6 bases at V and 3 bases at J, with 9 bases between. The CDR3 spans 12 residues. CDR1 MNHEY and CDR2 SVGEGT come from the germline V gene. CDR3 sequence: CASRSGGYEQYF. The CDR3 coding sequence is TGTGCCAGCAGGTCCGGGGGCTACGAGCAGTACTTC.

There are a few counts of this clonotype. This chain joins TRBV27 and TRBJ2-4, with D tentatively TRBD1 or TRBD2 (5 bases each). Germline V gene data show CDR1 as MNHEY and CDR2 as SMNVEV (reference sequence). There are 16 residues in the CDR3. The V and J ends lost 5 bases and 5 bases respectively, with 19 bases between them. The CDR3 protein is CASSPIASGTENIQYF. The CDR3 coding sequence is TGTGCCAGCAGTCCTATTGCCTCAGGGACGGAAAACATTCAGTACTTC.

This clonotype occurred many times. The chain uses TRBV10-3 and TRBJ2-5; D gene ambiguous. Germline V gene sequence: CDR1 ENHRY, CDR2 SYGVKD. The CDR3 runs to 11 residues. V lost 5 bases and J 5 bases, leaving 6 bases between the germline ends. Here the CDR3 DNA reads TGTGCCATCAGTTTTGGCGAGACCCAGTACTTC. It is translated as CAISFGETQYF.

Turning to this clonotype: A much larger clone differs from this one at a single base, so this may be a read error. The chain employs TRBV12-3 or TRBV12-4 and TRBJ2-1, with D hard to call. The CDR3 length is 13 residues. CDR3 sequence reads: CASRSSPYNEQLF. CDR3 DNA sequence: TGTGCCAGCCGTTCCTCCCCCTACAATGAGCAGCTCTTC.

This clonotype was observed a handful of times. The chain combines TRBV12-3 or TRBV12-4 with TRBJ2-7; TRBD1 aligns across 10 bases. The CDR3 covers 14 residues. The V gene end was trimmed by 4 bases and the J gene end by 5 bases; junction bases not matched to a gene: 5. CDR3 sequence reads: CASSWGTGADEQYF. DNA for the CDR3: TGTGCCAGCAGTTGGGGGACAGGGGCCGACGAGCAGTACTTC.

This clonotype was counted ten times or more. This chain connects TRBV6-5 to TRBJ2-7; maybe TRBD1 (5 bases). V shed 2 bases and J shed 0 bases, with 11 bases lying between them. Germline loops: CDR1 MNHEY, CDR2 SVGAGI. The CDR3 extends over 15 amino acids. The CDR3 protein is CASSYQGRSSYEQYF. The DNA for the CDR3 is TGTGCCAGCAGTTACCAGGGAAGGAGCTCCTACGAGCAGTACTTC.

This chain uses TRBV7-3 with TRBJ2-1; D unresolved. V gave up 0 bases and J gave up 4 bases, with 10 bases separating them. CDR3 length: 15 amino acids. Germline V lookup: CDR1 SGHTA, CDR2 FQGTGA. The CDR3 reads CASSLTLRPYNEQFF. DNA of the CDR3: TGTGCCAGCAGCTTAACTTTACGACCTTACAATGAGCAGTTCTTC.

The sample holds a few counts of this clonotype. V usage is TRBV14 and J usage is TRBJ2-7; 8 nucleotides match TRBD1. There are 14 residues in the CDR3. V shed 4 bases, J shed 9 bases, and the junction held 11 bases outside the gene matches. Germline V gene lookup returns CDR1 SGHDN and CDR2 FVKESK. The CDR3 region is CASSRGQEAPRQYF. The DNA of the CDR3 is TGTGCCAGCAGCCGGGGACAGGAGGCCCCCCGGCAGTACTTC.

There are many counts of this clonotype. The J gene is TRBJ2-6, the V gene TRBV27, with TRBD1 matching over 9 bases. The V gene end was trimmed by 6 bases and the J gene end by 3 bases; junction bases not matched to a gene: 12. The CDR3 is made up of 18 amino acids. Germline CDR1 reads MNHEY; CDR2 reads SMNVEV (reference sequence). Here the CDR3 reads CASSLYRDRVHGANVLTF. In DNA, the CDR3 is TGTGCCAGCAGCCTATACCGGGACAGGGTGCATGGGGCCAACGTCCTGACTTTC.

The chain carries TRBV9 and TRBJ2-7; 11 bases agree with TRBD1. This CDR3 is built from 15 residues. The V segment lost 3 bases and the J segment 3 bases; nucleotides outside the gene matches: 5. The germline V gene encodes CDR1 SGDLS and CDR2 YYNGEE. The CDR3 region is CASSARGTGGYEQYF. CDR3 nucleotides: TGTGCCAGCAGCGCAAGGGGGACAGGGGGCTACGAGCAGTACTTC.

The chain links TRBV12-3 or TRBV12-4 to TRBJ2-7, with 9 bases fitting TRBD2. CDR3 length: 15 amino acids. V gave up 6 bases and J gave up 6 bases; unmatched junction bases: 12. The CDR3 spells CASRGGSGRRFEQYF. The CDR3, as DNA: TGTGCCAGCAGGGGGGGGAGCGGGAGGCGTTTCGAGCAGTACTTC.

This clonotype has more than one count but fewer than ten. V gene TRBV5-1 combines with J gene TRBJ2-1, with D tentatively TRBD2 (5 bases). The CDR3 is 14 amino acids. Looked up from germline, CDR1 is SGHRS and CDR2 is YFSETQ. The V and J ends lost 0 bases and 5 bases respectively, with 9 bases between them. The CDR3 DNA sequence: TGCGCCAGCAGCTTGGTTACGGGAAACAATGAGCAGTTCTTC. Protein: CASSLVTGNNEQFF.